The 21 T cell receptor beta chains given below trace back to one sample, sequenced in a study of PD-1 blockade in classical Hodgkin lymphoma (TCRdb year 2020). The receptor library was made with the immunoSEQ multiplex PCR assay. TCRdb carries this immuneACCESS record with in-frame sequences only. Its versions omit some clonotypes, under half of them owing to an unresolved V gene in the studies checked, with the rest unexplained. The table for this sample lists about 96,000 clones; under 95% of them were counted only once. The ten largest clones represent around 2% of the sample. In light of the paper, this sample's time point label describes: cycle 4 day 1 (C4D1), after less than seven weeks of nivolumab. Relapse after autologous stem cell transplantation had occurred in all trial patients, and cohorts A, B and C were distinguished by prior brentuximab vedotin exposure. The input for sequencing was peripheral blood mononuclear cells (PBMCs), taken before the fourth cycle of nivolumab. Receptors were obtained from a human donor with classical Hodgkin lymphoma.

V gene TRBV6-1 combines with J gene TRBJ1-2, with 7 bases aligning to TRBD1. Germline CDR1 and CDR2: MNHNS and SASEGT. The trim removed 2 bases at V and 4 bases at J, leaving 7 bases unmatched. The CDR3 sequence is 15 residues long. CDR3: CASSEMSGGSYGYTF. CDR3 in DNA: TGTGCCAGCAGTGAAATGTCAGGGGGTTCCTATGGCTACACCTTC.

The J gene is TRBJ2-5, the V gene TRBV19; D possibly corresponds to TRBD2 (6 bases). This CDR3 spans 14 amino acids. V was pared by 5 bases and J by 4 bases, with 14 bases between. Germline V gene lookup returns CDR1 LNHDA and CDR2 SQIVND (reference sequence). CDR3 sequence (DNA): TGTGCCAGTAGTCGCGGGGCAGACCCAGAGACCCAGTACTTC. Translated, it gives CASSRGADPETQYF. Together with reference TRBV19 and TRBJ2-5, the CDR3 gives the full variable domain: DGGITQSPKYLFRKEGQNVTLSCEQNLNHDAMYWYRQDPGQGLRLIYYSQIVNDFQKGDIAEGYSVSREKKESFPLTVTSAQKNPTAFYLCASSRGADPETQYFGPGTRLLVL.

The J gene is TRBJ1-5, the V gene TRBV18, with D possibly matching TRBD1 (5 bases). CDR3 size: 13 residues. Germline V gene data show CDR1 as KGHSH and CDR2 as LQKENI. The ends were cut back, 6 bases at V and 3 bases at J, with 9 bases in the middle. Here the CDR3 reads CASSWDPNQPQHF. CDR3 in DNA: TGTGCCAGCTCCTGGGACCCCAATCAGCCCCAGCATTTT. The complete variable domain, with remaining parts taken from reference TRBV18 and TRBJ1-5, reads NAGVMQNPRHLVRRRGQEARLRCSPMKGHSHVYWYRQLPEEGLKFMVYLQKENIIDESGMPKERFSAEFPKEGPSILRIQQVVRGDSAAYFCASSWDPNQPQHFGDGTRLSIL.

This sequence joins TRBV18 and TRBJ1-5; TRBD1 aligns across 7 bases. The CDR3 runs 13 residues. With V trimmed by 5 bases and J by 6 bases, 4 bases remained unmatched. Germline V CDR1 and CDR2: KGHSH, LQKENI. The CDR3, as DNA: TGTGCCAGCTCAACGACAGGGTCTCAGCCCCAGCATTTT. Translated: CASSTTGSQPQHF. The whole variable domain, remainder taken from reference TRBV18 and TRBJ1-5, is NAGVMQNPRHLVRRRGQEARLRCSPMKGHSHVYWYRQLPEEGLKFMVYLQKENIIDESGMPKERFSAEFPKEGPSILRIQQVVRGDSAAYFCASSTTGSQPQHFGDGTRLSIL.

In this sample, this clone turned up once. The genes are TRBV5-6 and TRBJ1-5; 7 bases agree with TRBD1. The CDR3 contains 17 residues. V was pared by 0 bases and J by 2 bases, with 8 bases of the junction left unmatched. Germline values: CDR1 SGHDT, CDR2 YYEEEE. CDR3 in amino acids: CASSLGQGGGGNQPQHF. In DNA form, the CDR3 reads TGTGCCAGCAGCTTGGGACAGGGAGGAGGTGGCAATCAGCCCCAGCATTTT. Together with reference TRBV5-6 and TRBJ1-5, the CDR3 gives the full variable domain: DAGVTQSPTHLIKTRGQQVTLRCSPKSGHDTVSWYQQALGQGPQFIFQYYEEEERQRGNFPDRFSGHQFPNYSSELNVNALLLGDSALYLCASSLGQGGGGNQPQHFGDGTRLSIL.

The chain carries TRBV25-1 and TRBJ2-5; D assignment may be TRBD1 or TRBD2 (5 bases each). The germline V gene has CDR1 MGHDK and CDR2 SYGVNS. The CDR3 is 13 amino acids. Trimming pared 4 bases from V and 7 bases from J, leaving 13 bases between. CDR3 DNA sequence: TGTGCCAGCAGTGGGCTAGCCGGGGCGACCCAGTACTTC. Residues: CASSGLAGATQYF.

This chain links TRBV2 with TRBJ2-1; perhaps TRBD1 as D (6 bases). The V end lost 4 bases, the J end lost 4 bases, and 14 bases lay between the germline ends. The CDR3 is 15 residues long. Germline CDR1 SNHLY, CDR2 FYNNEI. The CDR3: CASSAIVGAYNEQFF. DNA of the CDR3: TGTGCCAGCAGTGCTATTGTGGGGGCGTACAATGAGCAGTTCTTC.

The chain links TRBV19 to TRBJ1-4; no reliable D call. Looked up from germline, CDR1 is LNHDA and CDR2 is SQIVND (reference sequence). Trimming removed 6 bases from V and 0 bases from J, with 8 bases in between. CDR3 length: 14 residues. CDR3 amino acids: CASRFTPTNEKLFF. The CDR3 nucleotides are TGTGCCAGTAGATTCACACCAACTAATGAAAAACTGTTTTTT.

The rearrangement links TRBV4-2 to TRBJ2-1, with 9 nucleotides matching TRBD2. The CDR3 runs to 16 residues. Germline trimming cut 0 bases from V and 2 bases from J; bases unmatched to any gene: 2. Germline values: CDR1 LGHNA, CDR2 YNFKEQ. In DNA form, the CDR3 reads TGTGCCAGCAGCCAAGAGTTAGCGGGAGCCTACAATGAGCAGTTCTTC. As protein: CASSQELAGAYNEQFF.

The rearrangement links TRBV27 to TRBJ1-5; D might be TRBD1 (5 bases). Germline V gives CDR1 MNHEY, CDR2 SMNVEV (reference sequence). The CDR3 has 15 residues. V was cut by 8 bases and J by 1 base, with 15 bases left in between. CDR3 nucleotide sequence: TGTGCCAGCGGACCCAGGGCAAGAAGCAATCAGCCCCAGCATTTT. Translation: CASGPRARSNQPQHF.

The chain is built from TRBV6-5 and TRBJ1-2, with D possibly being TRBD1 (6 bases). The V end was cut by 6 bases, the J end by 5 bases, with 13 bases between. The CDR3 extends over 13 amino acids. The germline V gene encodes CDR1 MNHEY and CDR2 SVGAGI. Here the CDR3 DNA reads TGTGCCAGCAGCGATCAGGGGATTTATGGCTACACCTTC. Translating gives CASSDQGIYGYTF.

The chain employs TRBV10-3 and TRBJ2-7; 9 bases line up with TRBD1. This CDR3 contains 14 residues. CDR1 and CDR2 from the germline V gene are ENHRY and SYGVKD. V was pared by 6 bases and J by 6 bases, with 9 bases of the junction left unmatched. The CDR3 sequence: CAIRRGQGFAEQYF. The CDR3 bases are TGTGCCATCAGGCGGGGACAGGGTTTCGCCGAGCAGTACTTC.

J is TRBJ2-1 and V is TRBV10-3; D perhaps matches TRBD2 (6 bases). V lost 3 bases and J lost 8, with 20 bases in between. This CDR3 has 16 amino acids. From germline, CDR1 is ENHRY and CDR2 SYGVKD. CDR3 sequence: CAISDPRDSPLDEQFF. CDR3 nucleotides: TGTGCCATCAGTGATCCCCGGGACTCTCCCCTGGATGAGCAGTTCTTC.

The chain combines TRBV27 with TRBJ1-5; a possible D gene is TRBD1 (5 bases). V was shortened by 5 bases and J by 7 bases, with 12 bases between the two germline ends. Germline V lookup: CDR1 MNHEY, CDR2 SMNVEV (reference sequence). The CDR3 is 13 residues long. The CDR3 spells CASSPGEGQPQHF. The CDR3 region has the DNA TGTGCCAGCAGTCCCGGTGAGGGGCAGCCCCAGCATTTT.

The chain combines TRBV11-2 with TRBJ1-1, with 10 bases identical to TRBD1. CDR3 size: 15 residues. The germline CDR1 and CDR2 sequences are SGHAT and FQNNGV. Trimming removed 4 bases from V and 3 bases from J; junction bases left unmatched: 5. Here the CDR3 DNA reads TGTGCCAGCAGCTCCCGACAGGGGGCATACACTGAAGCTTTCTTT. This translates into CASSSRQGAYTEAFF.

CDR3 sequence (DNA): TGTGCCAGCAGCCAAGGGTTTCCGACCGGGGAGCTGTTTTTT. It yields the protein CASSQGFPTGELFF. This chain links TRBV14 with TRBJ2-2, with D unclear. CDR1 and CDR2 from the germline V gene are SGHDN and FVKESK. The V gene lost 1 base and the J gene lost 5 bases, with 8 bases spanning the gap. There are 14 residues in the CDR3. Full variable domain (outside the CDR3, taken from reference TRBV14 and TRBJ2-2): EAGVTQFPSHSVIEKGQTVTLRCDPISGHDNLYWYRRVMGKEIKFLLHFVKESKQDESGMPNNRFLAERTGGTYSTLKVQPAELEDSGVYFCASSQGFPTGELFFGEGSRLTVL.

Here the CDR3 DNA reads TGTGCCAGCAGCCAAGAAAGGGGGTCCTACAATGAGCAGTTCTTC. This encodes CASSQERGSYNEQFF. The gene calls are TRBV14 and TRBJ2-1; D is perhaps TRBD1 (6 bases). Between the trimmed V and J ends, which lost 0 bases and 1 base, there was a span of 7 bases. The length of the CDR3 is 15 residues. CDR1 and CDR2 (germline): SGHDN, FVKESK.

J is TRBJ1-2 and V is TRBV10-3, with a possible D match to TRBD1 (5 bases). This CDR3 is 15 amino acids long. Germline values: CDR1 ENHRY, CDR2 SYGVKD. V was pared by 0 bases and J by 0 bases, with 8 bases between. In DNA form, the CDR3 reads TGTGCCATCAGTGAGTCAGGGGTCACTAACTATGGCTACACCTTC. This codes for CAISESGVTNYGYTF.

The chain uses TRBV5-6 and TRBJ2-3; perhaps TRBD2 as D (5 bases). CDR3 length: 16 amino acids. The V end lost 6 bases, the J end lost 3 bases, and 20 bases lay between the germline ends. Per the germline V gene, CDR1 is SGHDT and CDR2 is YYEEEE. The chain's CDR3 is CASTLVARRRTDTQYF. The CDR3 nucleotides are TGTGCCAGCACCCTCGTGGCTCGACGGAGGACAGATACGCAGTATTTT.

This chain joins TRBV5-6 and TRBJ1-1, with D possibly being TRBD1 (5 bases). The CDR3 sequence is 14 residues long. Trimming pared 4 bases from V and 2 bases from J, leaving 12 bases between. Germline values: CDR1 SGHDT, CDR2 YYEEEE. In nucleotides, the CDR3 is TGTGCCAGCAGCCCCAAGACAGACAACACTGAAGCTTTCTTT. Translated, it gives CASSPKTDNTEAFF.

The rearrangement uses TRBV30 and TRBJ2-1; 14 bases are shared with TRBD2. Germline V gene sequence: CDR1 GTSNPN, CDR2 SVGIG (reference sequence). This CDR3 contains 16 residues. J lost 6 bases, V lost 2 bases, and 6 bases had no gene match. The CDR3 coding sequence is TGTGCCTGGAGTTCCGGGACTAGCGGGAGCCGCAATGAGCAGTTCTTC. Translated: CAWSSGTSGSRNEQFF.